The rows below give T cell receptor beta chains drawn from one sample of a study of beta chain features in type 1 diabetes. Libraries were prepared by immunoSEQ multiplex PCR; TCRdb keeps only in-frame clonotypes and omits some of them. The data hold 500,000 to 850,000 clones, with 11% to 15% observed a single time. Sequenced sample: naive CD4+ T cells from blood. The receptors were sampled from a man in his late teens or twenties with type 1 diabetes. Each CDR3 is given with its conserved first and last residue. The D gene is left open where the match is weak. A row's size may be missing; if present it is once, few, many or a size class.

TRBV13,-,-,TRBJ2-7,14,TGTGCCAGCAGCTTAGTGGGCGGGAAAAAGGGGCAGTACTTC,CASSLVGGKKGQYF
TRBV5-6,few,-,TRBJ2-7,12,TGTGCCAGCAGCTTACAGGGTTGGGAGCAGTACTTC,CASSLQGWEQYF
TRBV6-1,-,TRBD2,TRBJ2-1,15,TGTGCCAGCAGGGTAGCGGGAGGGCAGGTCAATGAGCAGTTCTTC,CASRVAGGQVNEQFF
TRBV6-1,-,-,TRBJ1-1,12,TGTGCCACGTCCATGATGAACACTGAAGCTTTCTTT,CATSMMNTEAFF
TRBV9,few,-,TRBJ2-1,13,TGTGCCAGCAGCGTAGGTGACATCAATGAGCAGTTCTTC,CASSVGDINEQFF
TRBV28,-,TRBD2,TRBJ2-7,13,TGTGCCAGCAGTCCCCAGCGGGACTACGAGCAGTACTTC,CASSPQRDYEQYF
TRBV10-3,few,TRBD1,TRBJ1-1,11,TGTGCCATCAGTGATGGGACAGGGCAGGGCTTT,CAISDGTGQGF
TRBV21-1,-,-,TRBJ1-2,14,TGTGCCAGCGGAATGTCCCGCCTCATCTATGGCTACACCTTC,CASGMSRLIYGYTF
TRBV4-3,few,TRBD2,TRBJ2-5,15,TGCGCCAGCAGCCTATCTAGCGGGGGAGCGGAGACCCAGTACTTC,CASSLSSGGAETQYF
TRBV28,-,-,TRBJ2-7,11,TGTGCCAGCGAGGCCTCCTACGAGCAGTACTTC,CASEASYEQYF
TRBV5-6,-,-,TRBJ1-4,14,TGTGCCAGCAGACCGGGACCTGGGAAGGAAAAACTGTTTTTT,CASRPGPGKEKLFF
TRBV5-1,-,TRBD2,TRBJ2-7,16,TGCGCCAGCAGCGAGACCCCTAGCGGGCAACCCTACGAGCAGTACTTC,CASSETPSGQPYEQYF
TRBV18,-,-,TRBJ2-7,12,TGTGCCAGCTCACCATTGCCCTACGAGCAGTACTTC,CASSPLPYEQYF
TRBV30,few,TRBD1,TRBJ1-5,15,TGTGCCTGGGCCATAATCGGACAGGGGGATCAGCCCCAGCATTTT,CAWAIIGQGDQPQHF
TRBV5-1,-,-,TRBJ2-7,13,TGCGCCAGCAGCGCGGGTTCGAAATACGAGCAGTACTTC,CASSAGSKYEQYF
TRBV30,few,-,TRBJ2-1,13,TGTGCCTGGAGTAGTTTGCTTTGGAATGAGCAGTTCTTC,CAWSSLLWNEQFF
TRBV5-4,-,-,TRBJ2-5,13,TGTGCCAGCAGCTTTGACAGCGAAGAGACCCAGTACTTC,CASSFDSEETQYF
TRBV29-1,-,-,TRBJ1-3,13,TGCAGCGTTGTTGGCCGATCTGGAAACACCATATATTTT,CSVVGRSGNTIYF
TRBV30,-,TRBD2,TRBJ2-2,15,TGTGCCTGGACGAGGTCGGGAGGGCCTCGGGGGGAGCTGTTTTTT,CAWTRSGGPRGELFF
TRBV7-2,-,-,TRBJ1-2,15,TGTGCCAGCAGCTTAGTTAGGGGCGGATCCTATGGCTACACCTTC,CASSLVRGGSYGYTF
TRBV2,few,-,TRBJ2-7,13,TGTGCCTGCGACCGGGACGGAGCCTACGAGCAGTACTTC,CACDRDGAYEQYF
TRBV15,-,TRBD2,TRBJ2-5,16,TGTGCCACCAGCAGCCTGGGACTAGCGGGGGATGAGACCCAGTACTTC,CATSSLGLAGDETQYF